The 23 T cell receptor beta chains reported below all come from one sample, sequenced in a study of T cell responses to AZD1222 COVID-19 vaccine. Assay used: immunoSEQ multiplex PCR; TCRdb lists only in-frame clones, some missing. The table includes roughly 140,000 clones, around 83% detected once. Sequencing was performed on peripheral blood, taken on day 0 of MenACWY control vaccination. These TCRs come from an adult in good health.

V is TRBV6-4 and J is TRBJ1-5, with D tentatively TRBD1 (6 bases). This CDR3 has 15 amino acids. V lost 3 bases to trimming and J lost 2 bases, with 11 bases between them. Germline V gene lookup returns CDR1 MRHNA and CDR2 SNTAGT. The CDR3 DNA sequence: TGTGCCAGCAGTGAGGGGGCTGGGGGCAATCAGCCCCAGCATTTT. It specifies CASSEGAGGNQPQHF.

The chain combines TRBV2 with TRBJ1-2; 7 positions match TRBD1. Germline-derived CDR1 and CDR2 are SNHLY and FYNNEI. The CDR3 has 15 amino acids. V trimming: 8 bases; J trimming: 11 bases; junction bases outside the gene matches: 20. CDR3 coding DNA: TGTGCCAGCCAGAACGACAGGGAGGTGGCTATGCGGTACACCTTC. Encoded protein: CASQNDREVAMRYTF.

The rearrangement uses TRBV3-1 (or the pseudogene TRBV3-2) and TRBJ1-2, with a tentative D call TRBD1 (6 bases). The germline CDR1 and CDR2 sequences are LGHDT and YNNKEL (reference sequence). CDR3 size: 14 residues. V was clipped by 1 base and J by 8 bases, with 14 bases between them. The CDR3 protein is CASSQATGLKGYTF. The CDR3 DNA reads TGTGCCAGCAGCCAAGCTACAGGGTTAAAGGGCTACACCTTC.

This sequence joins TRBV5-1 and TRBJ2-7; D unclear. Trimming pared 0 bases from V and 4 bases from J, leaving 11 bases between. Per germline, CDR1 SGHRS and CDR2 YFSETQ. There are 14 residues in the CDR3. Here the CDR3 reads CASSLGRPPYEQYF. The CDR3 coding sequence is TGCGCCAGCAGCTTGGGCAGGCCCCCGTACGAGCAGTACTTC.

This chain links TRBV19 with TRBJ1-2, with a possible D match to TRBD1 (6 bases). The CDR3 consists of 14 residues. Germline CDR1 and CDR2: LNHDA and SQIVND (reference sequence). Between the trimmed V and J ends, which lost 6 bases and 0 bases, there was a span of 11 bases. CDR3 coding DNA: TGTGCCAGTAGGACAGGAGGGGCTAACTATGGCTACACCTTC. Translating it yields CASRTGGANYGYTF.

CDR3 loop: CASSPGNQGARSPLHF. The CDR3 nucleotides are TGTGCCAGCTCACCGGGTAATCAGGGGGCGCGTTCACCCCTCCACTTT. The rearrangement joins TRBV18 to TRBJ1-6; 8 bases are a match to TRBD1. The junction had 10 bases not matched to a gene; V was cut back by 3 bases and J by 9 bases. Germline assignment: CDR1 KGHSH and CDR2 LQKENI. The CDR3 consists of 16 residues.

This clone was counted once. This chain joins TRBV2 and TRBJ2-5; TRBD1 is a possible D gene (6 bases). The germline gives CDR1 SNHLY, CDR2 FYNNEI. CDR3 length: 14 amino acids. Trimming cost V 7 bases and J 1 base, with 13 bases left between them. The CDR3 loop reads CASTLVGAQETQYF. The CDR3 DNA follows: TGTGCCAGCACCCTAGTGGGGGCCCAAGAGACCCAGTACTTC.

This clone was observed a single time. The CDR3 loop reads CASSLALDRGGPLTEKLFF. The CDR3 region has the DNA TGCGCCAGCAGCTTGGCCCTGGACAGGGGAGGTCCGCTCACTGAAAAACTGTTTTTT. The rearrangement joins TRBV5-1 to TRBJ1-4; TRBD1 matches 9 bases. The CDR3 has 19 residues. The J segment lost 7 bases and the V segment lost 0 bases, leaving 16 bases of the junction unmatched. Looked up from germline, CDR1 is SGHRS and CDR2 is YFSETQ. Filled out from reference TRBV5-1 and TRBJ1-4, the complete variable domain reads KAGVTQTPRYLIKTRGQQVTLSCSPISGHRSVSWYQQTPGQGLQFLFEYFSETQRNKGNFPGRFSGRQFSNSRSEMNVSTLELGDSALYLCASSLALDRGGPLTEKLFFGSGTQLSVL.

The rearrangement uses TRBV6-5 and TRBJ2-1; TRBD1 aligns across 9 bases. The V gene end was trimmed by 6 bases and the J gene end by 10 bases; junction bases not matched to a gene: 4. Germline assignment: CDR1 MNHEY and CDR2 SVGAGI. This CDR3 region has 12 residues. CDR3 protein: CASRGTGREQFF. CDR3 coding DNA: TGTGCCAGCAGAGGGACAGGGAGAGAGCAGTTCTTC.

This clone was detected only once. This chain connects TRBV7-9 to TRBJ2-5, with D possibly being TRBD1 (6 bases). Trimming pared 4 bases from V and 9 bases from J, leaving 12 bases between. The germline V gene has CDR1 SEHNR and CDR2 FQNEAQ (reference sequence). The CDR3 is 12 residues long. The CDR3 here is CASSYPTGPQYF. CDR3 in DNA: TGTGCCAGCAGCTACCCGACAGGCCCCCAGTACTTC.

The J gene is TRBJ1-4, the V gene TRBV4-1, with TRBD1 identical over 9 bases. The germline gives CDR1 MGHRA, CDR2 YSYEKL. Trimming at V came to 4 bases and at J to 4 bases, leaving 7 bases not matched to a gene. The CDR3 has 16 residues. CDR3 sequence (DNA): TGCGCCAGCAGCCCGGGACAGGGAAGAGGTAATGAAAAACTGTTTTTT. This sequence encodes CASSPGQGRGNEKLFF.

The chain has TRBV12-3 or TRBV12-4 and TRBJ1-2; D remains ambiguous. The CDR3 consists of 13 residues. The V end lost 6 bases, the J end lost 5 bases, and 13 bases lay between the germline ends. CDR3 coding DNA: TGTGCCAGCAGCCCTCCGGTACCTTATGGCTACACCTTC. Translating it yields CASSPPVPYGYTF.

This rearrangement joins TRBV5-1 to TRBJ2-3; 8 nucleotides align to TRBD2. V lost 4 bases to trimming and J lost 4 bases; unmatched junction nucleotides: 8. The CDR3 totals 15 residues. Germline CDR1 SGHRS, CDR2 YFSETQ. CDR3 sequence reads: CASSRTSGRADTQYF. The CDR3 region has the DNA TGCGCCAGCAGCCGGACATCCGGGAGGGCAGATACGCAGTATTTT.

The chain employs TRBV4-1 and TRBJ2-6, with D maybe TRBD2 (6 bases). There are 17 residues in the CDR3. The germline V gene has CDR1 MGHRA and CDR2 YSYEKL. Trimming removed 0 bases at V and 1 base at J, with 10 bases between. CDR3 DNA sequence: TGCGCCAGCAGCCAAGAGGTAGGGAGGTCTGGGGCCAACGTCCTGACTTTC. This codes for CASSQEVGRSGANVLTF.

The chain combines TRBV11-2 with TRBJ2-5; perhaps TRBD1 as D (5 bases). The V and J ends lost 0 bases and 2 bases respectively, with 16 bases between them. The CDR3 contains 17 residues. From germline, CDR1 is SGHAT and CDR2 FQNNGV. CDR3 loop: CASSLDGPARGQETQYF. Here the CDR3 DNA reads TGTGCCAGCAGCTTAGATGGGCCGGCTAGGGGACAAGAGACCCAGTACTTC.

The sample holds one count of this clone. This rearrangement joins TRBV10-1 to TRBJ1-4; TRBD1 might be the D (5 bases). This CDR3 region has 14 residues. Germline loops: CDR1 WNHNN, CDR2 SYGVQD (reference sequence). Trimming stripped 2 bases from V and 6 bases from J, with 10 bases between. The CDR3 DNA follows: TGCGCCAGCAGTGAGGCGGACAACTATGAAAAACTGTTTTTT. This gives the protein CASSEADNYEKLFF.

This chain connects TRBV6-5 to TRBJ2-2, with 8 positions matching TRBD2. Germline V CDR1 and CDR2: MNHEY, SVGAGI. The CDR3 has 15 residues. Trimming at V came to 9 bases and at J to 4 bases, leaving 10 bases not matched to a gene. CDR3 nucleotide sequence: TGTGCCAGTTATCGAGCGGGGGCGCTCACCGGGGAGCTGTTTTTT. Its translation is CASYRAGALTGELFF.

The chain uses TRBV7-3 and TRBJ2-7; 10 positions agree with TRBD1. The CDR3 is made up of 13 amino acids. Germline-derived CDR1 and CDR2 are SGHTA and FQGTGA. J lost 7 bases, V lost 6 bases, and 6 bases had no gene match. The CDR3 protein is CASSAGTGEEQYF. Written as DNA, the CDR3 is TGTGCCAGCAGTGCCGGGACAGGGGAAGAGCAGTACTTC.

This chain uses TRBV7-8 with TRBJ2-2; D may be TRBD1 (7 bases). The CDR3 totals 17 residues. The germline V and J ends were trimmed by 3 bases and 5 bases, with 19 bases remaining between them. Per the germline V gene, CDR1 is SGHVS and CDR2 is FQNEAQ. The CDR3 loop reads CASSFAGGRAGTGELFF. As DNA, the CDR3 is TGTGCCAGCAGCTTCGCAGGGGGGCGCGCGGGGACCGGGGAGCTGTTTTTT.

V usage is TRBV28 and J usage is TRBJ2-1; the match to TRBD2 covers 9 bases. Germline V gene sequence: CDR1 MDHEN, CDR2 SYDVKM. V was pared by 5 bases and J by 4 bases, with 9 bases of the junction left unmatched. This CDR3 has 16 residues. The CDR3 DNA follows: TGTGCCAGCAGTACACCGACTAGCGGAGGGTACAATGAGCAGTTCTTC. Translation: CASSTPTSGGYNEQFF.

This chain links TRBV2 with TRBJ2-3, with TRBD2 identical over 9 bases. V lost 8 bases, J lost 5 bases, and 8 bases stayed unmatched. Germline CDR1 SNHLY, CDR2 FYNNEI. The CDR3 contains 14 residues. The CDR3 is CASASAGGGDTQYF. For the CDR3, the DNA is TGTGCCAGCGCCTCAGCGGGGGGAGGAGATACGCAGTATTTT. Supplemented by reference TRBV2 and TRBJ2-3, the full variable domain reads EPEVTQTPSHQVTQMGQEVILRCVPISNHLYFYWYRQILGQKVEFLVSFYNNEISEKSEIFDDQFSVERPDGSNFTLKIRSTKLEDSAMYFCASASAGGGDTQYFGPGTRLTVL.

The chain is built from TRBV7-2 and TRBJ2-3; D ambiguous. Trimming removed 2 bases at V and 6 bases at J, with 9 bases between. CDR3 size: 13 residues. The germline gives CDR1 SGHTA, CDR2 FQGNSA. The CDR3 loop is CASSLQTPDTQYF. DNA of the CDR3: TGTGCCAGCAGCTTACAGACCCCGGATACGCAGTATTTT.

This chain uses TRBV21-1 with TRBJ1-5. TRBV21-1 is assigned pseudogene status. This CDR3 is built from 14 residues. The CDR3 sequence: CASRTKRGNQPQHF. In nucleotides, the CDR3 is TGTGCCAGCAGGACGAAAAGGGGCAATCAGCCCCAGCATTTT.